This T cell receptor (beta chain) is drawn from a study of beta chain features in type 1 diabetes. Background on the study: No patient-donor differences in age, gender, total cells or subset yield. Overall study results and limits: For patients and controls alike, PCR might favor shorter templates to the same degree. Among all four CD4+ subsets, Type 1 diabetes patients had TCRB CDR3s that were moderately but significantly shorter.

Germline-derived CDR1 and CDR2 are LNHDA and SQIVND (reference sequence). The CDR3 extends over 14 amino acids. Germline trimming cut 4 bases from V and 7 bases from J; bases unmatched to any gene: 6. This clone was detected a few times. The target antigen is unknown. Since all of the isolated RNA was reverse transcribed, expressed TCRB transcripts were what got sequenced. Each sample of naive, central memory or regulatory T cells had, on average, about 3.6 million reads. The protocol was immunoSEQ multiplex PCR, while the TCRdb copy is restricted to in-frame clones and leaves out a portion. The sample carries 250,000 to 300,000 clones, 13% to 15% recorded once.

The sequencing sample was made of naive CD4+ T cells from blood. This clonotype originated in a man younger than 40 with type 1 diabetes. The rearrangement uses TRBV19 and TRBJ2-4; 8 positions match TRBD2. The CDR3 region is CASSTRAGENIQYF. Here the CDR3 DNA reads TGTGCCAGTAGTACTCGAGCGGGAGAGAACATTCAGTACTTC. Full variable domain (missing parts from reference TRBV19 and TRBJ2-4): DGGITQSPKYLFRKEGQNVTLSCEQNLNHDAMYWYRQDPGQGLRLIYYSQIVNDFQKGDIAEGYSVSREKKESFPLTVTSAQKNPTAFYLCASSTRAGENIQYFGAGTRLSVL.